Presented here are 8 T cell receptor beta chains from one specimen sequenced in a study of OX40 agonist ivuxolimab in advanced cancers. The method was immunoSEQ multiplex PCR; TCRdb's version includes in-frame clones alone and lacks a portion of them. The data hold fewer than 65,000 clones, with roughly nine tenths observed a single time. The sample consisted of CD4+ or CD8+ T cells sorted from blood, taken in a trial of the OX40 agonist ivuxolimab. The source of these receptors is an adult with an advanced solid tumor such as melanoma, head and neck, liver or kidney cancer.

CDR3 loop: CASSLEGRGGGYGYTF. CDR3 coding DNA: TGTGCCAGCAGCTTAGAAGGACGAGGAGGGGGCTATGGCTACACCTTC. The chain is built from TRBV11-3 and TRBJ1-2; D is perhaps TRBD1 (6 bases). Trimming took off 0 bases at V and 4 bases at J, with 15 bases between the two ends. From germline, CDR1 is SGHNT and CDR2 YENEEA. The CDR3 has 16 residues.

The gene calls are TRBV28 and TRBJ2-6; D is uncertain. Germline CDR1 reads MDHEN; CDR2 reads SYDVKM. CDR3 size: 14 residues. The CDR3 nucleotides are TGTGGGAGTTCAGATCTCTCTGGGGCCAACGTCCTGACTTTC. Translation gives CGSSDLSGANVLTF.

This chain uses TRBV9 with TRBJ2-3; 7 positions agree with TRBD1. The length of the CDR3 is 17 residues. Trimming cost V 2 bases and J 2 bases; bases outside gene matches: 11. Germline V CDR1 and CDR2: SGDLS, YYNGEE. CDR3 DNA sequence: TGTGCCAGCAGCGTGAGGGGCCGGGACAGTAACACAGATACGCAGTATTTT. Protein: CASSVRGRDSNTDTQYF. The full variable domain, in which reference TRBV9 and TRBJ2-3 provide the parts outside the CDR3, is DSGVTQTPKHLITATGQRVTLRCSPRSGDLSVYWYQQSLDQGLQFLIQYYNGEERAKGNILERFSAQQFPDLHSELNLSSLELGDSALYFCASSVRGRDSNTDTQYFGPGTRLTVL.

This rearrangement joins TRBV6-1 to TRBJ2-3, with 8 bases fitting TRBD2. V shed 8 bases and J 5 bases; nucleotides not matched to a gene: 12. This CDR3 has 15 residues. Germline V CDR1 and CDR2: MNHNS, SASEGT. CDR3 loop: CASQVYGSGVDTQYF. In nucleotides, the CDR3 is TGTGCCAGCCAGGTTTATGGTAGCGGGGTAGATACGCAGTATTTT.

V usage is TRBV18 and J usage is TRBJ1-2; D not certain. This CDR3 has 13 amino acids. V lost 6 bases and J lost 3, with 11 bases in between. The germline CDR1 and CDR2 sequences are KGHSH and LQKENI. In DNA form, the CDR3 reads TGTGCCAGCTCCGGGAGTCTTTACTATGGCTACACCTTC. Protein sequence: CASSGSLYYGYTF.

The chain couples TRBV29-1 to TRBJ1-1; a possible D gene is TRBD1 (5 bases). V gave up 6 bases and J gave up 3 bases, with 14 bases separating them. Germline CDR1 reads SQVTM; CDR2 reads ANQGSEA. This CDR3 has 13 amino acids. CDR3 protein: CSVGESGDTEAFF. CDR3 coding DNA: TGCAGCGTCGGGGAATCGGGGGACACTGAAGCTTTCTTT. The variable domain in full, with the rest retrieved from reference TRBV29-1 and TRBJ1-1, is SAVISQKPSRDICQRGTSLTIQCQVDSQVTMMFWYRQQPGQSLTLIATANQGSEATYESGFVIDKFPISRPNLTFSTLTVSNMSPEDSSIYLCSVGESGDTEAFFGQGTRLTVV.

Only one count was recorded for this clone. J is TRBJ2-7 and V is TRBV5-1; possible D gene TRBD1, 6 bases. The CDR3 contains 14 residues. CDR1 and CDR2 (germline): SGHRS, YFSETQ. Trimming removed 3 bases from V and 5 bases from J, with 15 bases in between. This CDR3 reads CASSSQGIGNEQYF. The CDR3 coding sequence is TGCGCCAGCAGCTCCCAGGGGATCGGGAACGAGCAGTACTTC. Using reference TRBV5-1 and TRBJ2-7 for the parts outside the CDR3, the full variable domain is KAGVTQTPRYLIKTRGQQVTLSCSPISGHRSVSWYQQTPGQGLQFLFEYFSETQRNKGNFPGRFSGRQFSNSRSEMNVSTLELGDSALYLCASSSQGIGNEQYFGPGTRLTVT.

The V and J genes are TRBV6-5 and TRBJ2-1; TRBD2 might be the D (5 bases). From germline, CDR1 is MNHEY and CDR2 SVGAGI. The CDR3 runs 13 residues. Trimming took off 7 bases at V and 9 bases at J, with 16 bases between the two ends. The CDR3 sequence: CASTMGELFEQFF. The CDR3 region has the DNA TGTGCCAGCACCATGGGAGAATTGTTTGAGCAGTTCTTC.